This T cell receptor (beta chain) originates from a study of cytomegalovirus exposure and HLA in healthy donors. Though nominally healthy at sampling, donors likely had unrecorded immune exposures. Turning to this clone: Its matching antigen is unknown.

This CDR3 has 15 residues. Germline CDR1 SQVTM, CDR2 ANQGSEA. Trimming cost V 0 bases and J 8 bases, with 14 bases left between them. Study results and limitations: In vitro checks showed that a few CMV-associated chains really do target CMV antigens. The authors assumed roughly uniform sequencing depth across donors for presence/absence analyses.

60 Vbeta and 13 Jbeta primers were used in PCR. In the authors' methods: An analysis performed later counted around 80 million unique TCR beta chains (roughly 10 million of them shared). The data were produced by immunoSEQ multiplex PCR, yet TCRdb's version contains in-frame clones alone and is incomplete. The V and J calls and clone size come from that table; D and trimming were worked out from the DNA. The table gives roughly 140,000 clones; the top ten clones make up 0.85% to 1% of it. This receptor was obtained from a male donor in good health and CMV-seronegative. Sequenced: PBMCs. This chain connects TRBV29-1 to TRBJ2-6; a possible D gene is TRBD1 (5 bases). The CDR3 region is CSVEDLIRDPNVLTF. The CDR3 DNA sequence: TGCAGCGTTGAAGATCTAATCAGGGATCCCAACGTCCTGACTTTC.